The 23 T cell receptor beta chains in this list originate from one sample, sequenced in a study of monozygotic twins with inflammatory bowel disease (dated by TCRdb to the late 2010s). The receptor library was made with 5' RACE. These reads were obtained on an Illumina HiSeq 2500. With the reads reprocessed by TCRdb, a single entry stands for each CDR3 protein sequence and no DNA is reported. In this sample's table one finds roughly 100,000 distinct CDR3 sequences. Less than 2% of the sample is taken by the ten largest. The specimen sequenced was blood. The source of these receptors is a human donor with ulcerative colitis or Crohn's disease, or a healthy co-twin of an affected twin (not recorded which).

The chain carries TRBV20-1 and TRBJ2-3; TCRdb gives TRBD1 as the D gene, but with no DNA this cannot be confirmed. The CDR3 extends over 15 amino acids. The V gene's germline CDR1 is DFQATT and CDR2 SNEGSKA (reference sequence). The CDR3 is CSARVVRESTDTQYF.

The V call is TRBV5-1, the J call TRBJ2-7; TCRdb picks TRBD2, but there is no DNA to check that call. The CDR3 runs to 15 residues. Germline CDR1 is SGHRS and CDR2 is YFSETQ. The CDR3 reads CASSLLSGLSYEQYF.

This rearrangement joins TRBV25-1 to TRBJ1-2. Germline CDR1 is MGHDK and CDR2 is SYGVNS. CDR3 size: 15 residues. The CDR3: CASSESRPTLDGYTF.

The CDR3 here is CSARDGGQGVSQPQHF. The chain couples TRBV20-1 to TRBJ1-5; TCRdb returns TRBD1, unconfirmable since there is no DNA. Germline CDR1 and CDR2: DFQATT and SNEGSKA (reference sequence). This CDR3 has 16 amino acids.

The gene calls are TRBV20-1 and TRBJ2-3; TCRdb indicates TRBD1, and absent DNA this call remains unverified. Germline V gene data show CDR1 as DFQATT and CDR2 as SNEGSKA (reference sequence). This CDR3 has 16 residues. The CDR3 loop reads CSAPKAVDRGRSTQYF.

The chain uses TRBV5-5 and TRBJ2-7. Germline CDR1 SGHKS, CDR2 YYEKEE (reference sequence). The CDR3 has 13 residues. The CDR3 protein is CASSLLPSYEQYF.

This sequence joins TRBV27 and TRBJ2-3; with no DNA, the TCRdb D assignment of TRBD1 cannot be verified. The CDR3 contains 14 residues. Germline CDR1 MNHEY, CDR2 SMNVEV (reference sequence). The CDR3 sequence is CASSLTRGADTQYF.

The chain has TRBV7-2 and TRBJ2-5; the D call from TCRdb, TRBD2, cannot be confirmed without DNA. This CDR3 spans 16 amino acids. Germline values: CDR1 SGHTA, CDR2 FQGNSA. The CDR3 sequence: CASSSGGLAGGETQYF.

The chain joins TRBV9 to TRBJ2-5; no DNA is available, so the TRBD1 call from TCRdb remains unchecked. This CDR3 comprises 15 residues. Germline assignment: CDR1 SGDLS and CDR2 YYNGEE. Here the CDR3 reads CASSVGQGSQETQYF.

The chain uses TRBV29-1 and TRBJ2-1. Germline V gene lookup returns CDR1 SQVTM and CDR2 ANQGSEA. This CDR3 has 12 residues. The CDR3: CSVRRVENEQFF.

The chain combines TRBV5-4 with TRBJ2-3; TCRdb reports TRBD1, a call that lacks DNA to check it against. Germline V gene sequence: CDR1 SGHNT, CDR2 YYREEE (reference sequence). CDR3 size: 14 residues. The CDR3 spells CASSSAGQGDTQYF. Complete variable domain (other parts from reference TRBV5-4 and TRBJ2-3): ETGVTQSPTHLIKTRGQQVTLRCSSQSGHNTVSWYQQALGQGPQFIFQYYREEENGRGNFPPRFSGLQFPNYSSELNVNALELDDSALYLCASSSAGQGDTQYFGPGTRLTVL.

J is TRBJ2-1 and V is TRBV7-2. Germline CDR1 reads SGHTA; CDR2 reads FQGNSA. The CDR3 consists of 15 residues. The CDR3 loop reads CASSEIADSYNEQFF.

This sequence joins TRBV19 and TRBJ2-4; with no DNA, the TCRdb D assignment of TRBD1 cannot be verified. The germline CDR1 and CDR2 sequences are LNHDA and SQIVND (reference sequence). CDR3 length: 14 amino acids. The CDR3 spells CASSIRGSANIQYF.

The V call is TRBV28, the J call TRBJ1-1. The germline gives CDR1 MDHEN, CDR2 SYDVKM. This CDR3 is 12 amino acids long. The chain's CDR3 is CASSLYYSRAFF.

This rearrangement joins TRBV24-1 to TRBJ2-2. Germline V gene lookup returns CDR1 KGHDR and CDR2 SFDVKD. This CDR3 has 12 residues. CDR3 sequence: CATSDPPGELFF.

V usage is TRBV11-3 and J usage is TRBJ1-1; as DNA is missing, the TRBD1 call by TCRdb cannot be tested. The CDR3 consists of 15 residues. CDR1 is SGHNT, CDR2 YENEEA, per germline. Here the CDR3 reads CASSLDGQRGTEAFF.

This rearrangement joins TRBV4-3 to TRBJ2-7. The CDR3 runs to 12 residues. The germline gives CDR1 LGHNA, CDR2 YSLEER. The CDR3 loop is CASSQMGYEQYF.

This rearrangement joins TRBV20-1 to TRBJ2-3; TCRdb's D gene call, TRBD2, goes unchecked for lack of DNA. CDR1 is DFQATT and CDR2 is SNEGSKA in the germline V gene (reference sequence). The CDR3 has 15 amino acids. The CDR3 protein is CSALDSLGRTDTQYF.

The chain uses TRBV27 and TRBJ1-4. The length of the CDR3 is 13 residues. The germline CDR1 and CDR2 sequences are MNHEY and SMNVEV (reference sequence). The CDR3 sequence is CASSLFLGEKLFF. The complete variable domain, with remaining parts taken from reference TRBV27 and TRBJ1-4, reads EAQVTQNPRYLITVTGKKLTVTCSQNMNHEYMSWYRQDPGLGLRQIYYSMNVEVTDKGDVPEGYKVSRKEKRNFPLILESPSPNQTSLYFCASSLFLGEKLFFGSGTQLSVL.

The V call is TRBV12-5, the J call TRBJ1-1. CDR3 length equals 14 residues. The V gene's germline CDR1 is LGHNT and CDR2 FRNRAP. This CDR3 reads CASGLGQGVTEAFF.

This chain joins TRBV7-2 and TRBJ2-1; TCRdb calls TRBD1, which cannot be checked without DNA. Germline V gene data show CDR1 as SGHTA and CDR2 as FQGNSA. This CDR3 comprises 13 residues. The CDR3 sequence: CASSPVPGDEQFF.

The chain joins TRBV5-4 to TRBJ2-7; TCRdb reports TRBD1, a call that lacks DNA to check it against. The germline V gene encodes CDR1 SGHNT and CDR2 YYREEE (reference sequence). The CDR3 spans 16 residues. The CDR3 reads CASSLDPGFSPYEQYF.

The gene calls are TRBV7-9 and TRBJ2-2; with no DNA, the TCRdb D assignment of TRBD2 cannot be verified. Germline CDR1 SEHNR, CDR2 FQNEAQ (reference sequence). The CDR3 length is 17 residues. The CDR3 loop reads CASSYTVPGLASGELFF.